Below, 20 T cell receptor beta chains from the same sample are listed, as sequenced in a study of Graves' ophthalmopathy and Graves' hyperthyroidism. The authors amplified TCR beta CDR3 regions, and they did so from RNA transcripts for repertoire sequencing. Following a first-round RT-PCR that used HTBI primers, a second-round multiplex PCR was carried out. Via MiXCR, TCRdb re-called the multiplex PCR reads, giving one row per CDR3 protein. The sample includes 600,000 to 950,000 distinct CDR3 sequences, about 44% of them seen just once. The sequencing sample was made of peripheral blood. The receptors come from an adult man with Graves' ophthalmopathy.

This clonotype occurred a few times. The genes are TRBV27 and TRBJ2-7; maybe TRBD2 (5 bases). Between the trimmed V and J ends, which lost 8 bases and 6 bases, there was a span of 11 bases. This CDR3 is 11 amino acids long. The germline gives CDR1 MNHEY, CDR2 SMNVEV (reference sequence). The CDR3 loop reads CASRRGFEQYF. The CDR3, as DNA: TGTGCCAGCCGAAGAGGGTTCGAGCAGTACTTC.

This clonotype was picked up a small number of times. As DNA, the CDR3 is TGCAGTGCTAGCGATACGGGCGGCACAGATACGCAGTATTTT. Translated: CSASDTGGTDTQYF. The chain joins TRBV20-1 to TRBJ2-3; D ambiguous. V lost 3 bases, J lost 1 base, and 11 bases lay in between. Germline V gene sequence: CDR1 DFQATT, CDR2 SNEGSKA (reference sequence). The length of the CDR3 is 14 residues.

As to this clonotype: Here the CDR3 omits its conserved ending phenylalanine or tryptophan, so a read error is the likely source. The rearrangement joins TRBV25-1 to TRBJ1-1; 11 bases agree with TRBD1. This CDR3 spans 15 amino acids. The trim removed 6 bases at V and 8 bases at J, leaving 11 bases unmatched. The germline V gene encodes CDR1 MGHDK and CDR2 SYGVNS. The CDR3 DNA follows: TGTGCCAGCAGCCCACGGACAGGGGGCAAGAGAGAAGCTTTCCTT. Its translation: CASSPRTGGKREAFL.

The gene calls are TRBV20-1 and TRBJ1-6; D remains ambiguous. Trimming cost V 3 bases and J 7 bases, with 10 bases left between them. This CDR3 region has 13 residues. Germline V gene data show CDR1 as DFQATT and CDR2 as SNEGSKA (reference sequence). Here the CDR3 reads CSASIIGNSPLHF. DNA for the CDR3: TGCAGTGCTAGTATTATAGGAAATTCACCCCTCCACTTT.

This clonotype was counted between two and nine times. Compared with germline, one end of the junction differs, possibly owing to a read error. This sequence joins TRBV10-3 and TRBJ2-5; 12 nucleotides align to TRBD2. CDR3 length equals 17 residues. The V gene's germline CDR1 is ENHRY and CDR2 SYGVKD. CDR3: CASSGLAGKPYQETQYF. The CDR3 coding sequence is TGTGCCAGCAGTGGACTAGCGGGGAAACCGTACCAAGAGACCCAGTACTTC.

The J gene is TRBJ2-3, the V gene TRBV11-1; TRBD2 agrees at 9 bases. V trimming: 3 bases; J trimming: 5 bases; junction bases outside the gene matches: 6. The CDR3 runs 15 residues. Germline loops: CDR1 SGHAT, CDR2 FQDESV (reference sequence). In nucleotides, the CDR3 is TGTGCCAGCAGCTTCGCGGGGGGGTTTGGAGATACGCAGTATTTT. Residues: CASSFAGGFGDTQYF.

Worth noting for this clonotype: At one of its ends the junction is not consistent with the germline gene, which may arise from a read error. The chain carries TRBV10-3 and TRBJ2-5; D is perhaps TRBD2 (6 bases). The CDR3 sequence is 15 residues long. Germline V gives CDR1 ENHRY, CDR2 SYGVKD. In DNA, the CDR3 is TGTGCCAGCAGTTACGTTGTCGGCGGGGTGGAGACCCAGTACTTC. This encodes CASSYVVGGVETQYF.

The chain couples TRBV4-2 to TRBJ2-7, with 10 bases fitting TRBD1. Germline CDR1 and CDR2: LGHNA and YNFKEQ. The CDR3 is made up of 17 amino acids. V lost 0 bases to trimming and J lost 6 bases; unmatched junction nucleotides: 11. CDR3 in amino acids: CASSQDLWGQGRSEQYF. CDR3 coding DNA: TGTGCCAGCAGCCAAGATCTATGGGGACAGGGGAGGTCCGAGCAGTACTTC.

This sequence joins TRBV6-5 and TRBJ1-4, with a possible D match to TRBD1 (5 bases). The CDR3 extends over 16 amino acids. V shed 6 bases and J shed 2 bases, with 16 bases lying between them. From germline, CDR1 is MNHEY and CDR2 SVGAGI. CDR3 region: CASRPTWGDTNEKLFF. The CDR3 DNA reads as TGTGCCAGCAGGCCCACGTGGGGGGACACTAATGAAAAACTGTTTTTT.

The chain combines TRBV19 with TRBJ1-5; TRBD1 might be the D (6 bases). Trimming removed 5 bases at V and 3 bases at J, with 17 bases between. Germline V CDR1 and CDR2: LNHDA, SQIVND (reference sequence). The CDR3 runs 16 residues. The CDR3 coding sequence is TGTGCCAGTAGTCTCCCTTGGGGGGCTGACAATCAGCCCCAGCATTTT. It yields the protein CASSLPWGADNQPQHF. The variable domain in full, with the rest retrieved from reference TRBV19 and TRBJ1-5, is DGGITQSPKYLFRKEGQNVTLSCEQNLNHDAMYWYRQDPGQGLRLIYYSQIVNDFQKGDIAEGYSVSREKKESFPLTVTSAQKNPTAFYLCASSLPWGADNQPQHFGDGTRLSIL.

The CDR3 bases are TGTGCCTGGAGTGTCCCGGACAGGCAAAATTCACCCCTCCACTTT. It specifies CAWSVPDRQNSPLHF. This rearrangement joins TRBV7-9 to TRBJ1-6; 7 nucleotides agree with TRBD1. V was pared by 11 bases and J by 7 bases, with 14 bases of the junction left unmatched. The CDR3 consists of 15 residues. Germline assignment: CDR1 SEHNR and CDR2 FQNEAQ (reference sequence).

V is TRBV12-3 or TRBV12-4 and J is TRBJ2-7; 11 bases align to TRBD2. Trimming took 4 bases from V and 4 from J; bases not matched to a gene: 6. The CDR3 length is 15 residues. The CDR3 reads CASSSDSGRVYEQYF. DNA for the CDR3: TGTGCCAGCAGTTCCGATAGCGGGAGGGTGTACGAGCAGTACTTC.

This clonotype was seen repeatedly, ten times or more. The chain links TRBV15 to TRBJ2-5; D possibly matches TRBD1 or TRBD2 (5 bases each). CDR3 length: 17 residues. Trimming removed 0 bases from V and 0 bases from J, with 14 bases in between. Germline CDR1 reads LNHNV; CDR2 reads YYDKDF (reference sequence). This CDR3 reads CATSREGEWEYQETQYF. The CDR3 DNA reads TGTGCCACCAGCAGAGAGGGGGAATGGGAGTACCAAGAGACCCAGTACTTC.

This sequence joins TRBV7-9 and TRBJ2-5; the D call may be TRBD1 or TRBD2 (5 bases each). V lost 4 bases and J lost 7, with 16 bases in between. From germline, CDR1 is SEHNR and CDR2 FQNEAQ (reference sequence). CDR3 length: 14 residues. CDR3 bases: TGTGCCAGCAGCTATGCCGGGGCCACCGGGACCCAGTACTTC. It is translated as CASSYAGATGTQYF.

The chain links TRBV15 to TRBJ1-2; TRBD1 aligns across 7 bases. In germline, CDR1 is LNHNV, CDR2 YYDKDF (reference sequence). The CDR3 is 13 residues long. V shed 9 bases and J 3 bases; nucleotides not matched to a gene: 7. This chain's CDR3 is CATSQTGYYGYTF. The CDR3 bases are TGTGCCACTAGCCAGACAGGGTACTATGGCTACACCTTC.

This chain connects TRBV24-1 to TRBJ2-5; no clear D gene. CDR3 length equals 15 residues. Trimming pared 6 bases from V and 1 base from J, leaving 14 bases between. In germline, CDR1 is KGHDR, CDR2 SFDVKD. CDR3 sequence (DNA): TGTGCCACCAGTAACGGTTCACCCCTCCAAGAGACCCAGTACTTC. Translating it yields CATSNGSPLQETQYF.

The J gene is TRBJ1-4, the V gene TRBV7-9, with D perhaps matching TRBD1 (6 bases). The CDR3 is made up of 20 amino acids. V was trimmed by 1 base and J by 4 bases, leaving 25 bases between them. Germline V gives CDR1 SEHNR, CDR2 FQNEAQ (reference sequence). The CDR3 DNA follows: TGTGCCAGCAGCTTAGTAGCGGGGGCCTTTCGACTACGGGGTAATGAAAAACTGTTTTTT. Protein: CASSLVAGAFRLRGNEKLFF.

The table lists this clonotype with many counts. The chain recombines TRBV10-3 with TRBJ1-2; 8 positions match TRBD1. Germline CDR1 reads ENHRY; CDR2 reads SYGVKD. After removal of 11 bases from V and 3 bases from J, the junction contained 17 bases not matched to a gene. This CDR3 has 16 residues. CDR3: CAARPDRAGPDYGYTF. The CDR3 DNA is TGTGCCGCCCGACCGGACAGGGCTGGGCCTGACTATGGCTACACCTTC.

The V and J genes are TRBV20-1 and TRBJ2-2; tentative D call: TRBD2 (5 bases). Between the trimmed V and J ends, which lost 1 base and 7 bases, there was a span of 7 bases. CDR3 length: 12 residues. Germline V gene data show CDR1 as DFQATT and CDR2 as SNEGSKA (reference sequence). CDR3 in amino acids: CSARAGNGELFF. As DNA, the CDR3 is TGCAGTGCTAGAGCGGGAAACGGGGAGCTGTTTTTT.

This rearrangement joins TRBV29-1 to TRBJ1-4; TRBD1 might be the D (5 bases). V was trimmed by 8 bases and J by 7 bases, leaving 14 bases between them. The germline V gene has CDR1 SQVTM and CDR2 ANQGSEA. CDR3 size: 12 residues. CDR3 residues: CSSRQSGEKLFF. The CDR3 bases are TGCAGCTCCCGACAGTCTGGTGAAAAACTGTTTTTT.